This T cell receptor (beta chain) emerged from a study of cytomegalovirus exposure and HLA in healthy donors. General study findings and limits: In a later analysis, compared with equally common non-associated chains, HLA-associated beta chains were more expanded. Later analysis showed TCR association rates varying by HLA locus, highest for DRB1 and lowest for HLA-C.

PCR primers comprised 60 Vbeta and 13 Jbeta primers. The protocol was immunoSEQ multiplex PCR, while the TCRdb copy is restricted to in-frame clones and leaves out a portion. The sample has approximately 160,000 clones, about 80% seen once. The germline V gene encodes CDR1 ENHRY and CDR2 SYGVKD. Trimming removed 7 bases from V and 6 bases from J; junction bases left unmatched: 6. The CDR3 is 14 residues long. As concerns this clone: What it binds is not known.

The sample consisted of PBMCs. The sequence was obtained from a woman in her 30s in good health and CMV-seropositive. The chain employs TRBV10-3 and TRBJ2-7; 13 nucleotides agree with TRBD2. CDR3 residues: CAITDGTSGTEQYF. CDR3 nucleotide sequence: TGTGCCATCACAGACGGGACTAGCGGGACCGAGCAGTACTTC.